This TCR beta chain was found in a study of regulatory T cells in long-lasting Graves disease. General study findings and limits: A greater number of public clonotypes (around 2,700) was shared by persistent patients than by new patients (just over 950). Results may be inaccurate due to the small sample size.

Germline V gives CDR1 LNHDA, CDR2 SQIVND (reference sequence). The CDR3 runs to 14 residues. Trimming removed 7 bases at V and 6 bases at J, with 13 bases between. Described time point: persistent/refractory GD, antithyroid drugs over 5 years with positive TRAb. Construction of the TCR library relied on RNA isolated from PBMCs. It was American Thyroid Association guidelines that determined Graves' disease diagnosis. Approximately 8.9-milliliter peripheral blood samples went into EDTA tubes. There are many counts of this clonotype. No antigen is known for it. The authors built TCR beta libraries using iRepertoire HTBI primers and Arm-PCR of CDR3 regions. Using its own MiXCR run on the multiplex PCR reads, TCRdb lists one record per CDR3 protein. This table has a few hundred thousand distinct CDR3 sequences, around a quarter appearing once.

The sample here was peripheral blood mononuclear cells (PBMCs), taken when the disease was refractory, from a patient treated with antithyroid drugs. This sequence was found in a female donor with Graves disease. This rearrangement joins TRBV19 to TRBJ1-6, with D possibly TRBD1 on 6 matching bases. In DNA form, the CDR3 reads TGTGCCAGTAACCTACAGGGAGGTAATTCACCCCTCCACTTT. Translated: CASNLQGGNSPLHF.